Reported below is one T cell receptor beta chain. Its antigen is unknown. This entry comes from a study of blood T cells in healthy people across ages. The study, taken as a whole, reports: More naive CD4+ cells and higher diversity marked long-lived donors relative to aged donors. A strong correlation between TCR beta diversity and naive T cell percentage was seen.

Healthy Caucasians from Russia aged about 6 to 95 served as donors. Donors each provided roughly 11 milliliters of peripheral blood. V was pared by 0 bases and J by 5 bases, with 8 bases between. The CDR3 is 13 residues long. Per germline, CDR1 SGHDT and CDR2 YYEEEE. A second PCR of about 6 to 11 cycles used a sample-barcoded 5' primer and a J-beta primer mix. From the 5' RACE reads, TCRdb called clonotypes with MiXCR, one entry per CDR3 protein. This sample yields 600,000 to 800,000 distinct CDR3 sequences, of which roughly 21% are seen a single time; 3.5% to 4% belongs to the top ten. The source material was blood. The TCR was taken from a man aged 70-80 years in good health. The chain has TRBV5-6 and TRBJ2-5, with D maybe TRBD1 (6 bases). The CDR3 region is CASSLEQGETQYF. The CDR3 nucleotides are TGTGCCAGCAGCTTGGAACAGGGCGAGACCCAGTACTTC.